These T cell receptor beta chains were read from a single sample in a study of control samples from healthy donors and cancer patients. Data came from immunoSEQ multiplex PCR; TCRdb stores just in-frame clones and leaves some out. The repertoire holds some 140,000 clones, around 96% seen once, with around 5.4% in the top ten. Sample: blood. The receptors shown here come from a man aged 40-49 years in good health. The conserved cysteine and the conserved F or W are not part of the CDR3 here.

cdr3_aa: ASSLASPNQPQH
v_call: TRBV6-5
j_call: TRBJ1-5

cdr3_aa: AWSILGQDRN
v_call: TRBV30
j_call: TRBJ2-7

cdr3_aa: ASSLGLDYEQY
v_call: TRBV4-1
j_call: TRBJ2-7

cdr3_aa: ASSSGTGRTGELF
v_call: TRBV7-9
j_call: TRBJ2-2

cdr3_aa: ASSEAVSRSYEQY
v_call: TRBV6-1
j_call: TRBJ2-7

cdr3_aa: ASCLGGANTEAF
v_call: TRBV19
j_call: TRBJ1-1

cdr3_aa: ASSLDSRLRDPNYGYT
v_call: TRBV11-2
j_call: TRBJ1-2

cdr3_aa: ASTLGLGGTEAF
v_call: TRBV3-1/TRBV3-2
j_call: TRBJ1-1

cdr3_aa: ASGLVRAGEAF
v_call: TRBV12-5
j_call: TRBJ1-1

cdr3_aa: ASTRGTGGIAEQY
v_call: TRBV6-4
j_call: TRBJ2-7

cdr3_aa: ASRPRAGRTDTQY
v_call: TRBV7-9
j_call: TRBJ2-3

cdr3_aa: ASRAALNTEAF
v_call: TRBV2
j_call: TRBJ1-1

cdr3_aa: ASSTQTGVNQPQH
v_call: TRBV11-2
j_call: TRBJ1-5

cdr3_aa: ASSQGGPEAF
v_call: TRBV27
j_call: TRBJ1-1

cdr3_aa: ASSIREGGSQPQH
v_call: TRBV19
j_call: TRBJ1-5

cdr3_aa: ASSLALGAGYT
v_call: TRBV12-3/TRBV12-4
j_call: TRBJ1-2

cdr3_aa: ASSQQGAQGYT
v_call: TRBV3-1/TRBV3-2
j_call: TRBJ1-2

cdr3_aa: AWSVLLNTGELF
v_call: TRBV30
j_call: TRBJ2-2